One and the same sample provided the 28 T cell receptor beta chains below, sequenced in a study of blood T cell repertoires in COVID-19 (TCRdb year 2020). The library was prepared using the immunoSEQ multiplex PCR assay. This immuneACCESS table, as held by TCRdb, lists in-frame sequences with V and J called but not all clones. Of the missing ones, under half trace to an unresolved V gene in checked studies; the others have no known cause. Recorded for this sample are 250,000 or so clones; around 90% of them occurred a single time. The ten largest account for approximately 1.7% of the sample. Specimen: PBMCs or T cells enriched from blood (not recorded which). These receptors originate from a woman between 45 and 65 years old who had recovered from COVID-19.

Of note for this clone: At one of its ends the junction is not consistent with the germline gene, which may arise from a read error. The J gene is TRBJ2-7, the V gene TRBV6-1, with TRBD2 matching 9 bases. The CDR3 loop spans 15 amino acids. Germline V gene data show CDR1 as MNHNS and CDR2 as SASEGT. The CDR3 region has the DNA TGTGCCAGCAGTCAAGCGGGAGGTAGGTCCCGCGAGCAGTACTTC. This codes for CASSQAGGRSREQYF.

The rearrangement uses TRBV3-1 (or the pseudogene TRBV3-2) and TRBJ1-1, with D perhaps TRBD1 (6 bases). This CDR3 region has 13 residues. V was cut by 5 bases and J by 5 bases, with 12 bases left in between. The germline V gene encodes CDR1 LGHDT and CDR2 YNNKEL (reference sequence). CDR3 bases: TGTGCCAGCAGCGCTTCAGGGGTAACTGAAGCTTTCTTT. Translating gives CASSASGVTEAFF.

The genes are TRBV11-1 and TRBJ1-2, with 8 bases lining up with TRBD1. V dropped 5 bases and J dropped 1; count of bases not matched to a gene: 3. From germline, CDR1 is SGHAT and CDR2 FQDESV (reference sequence). The CDR3 runs to 14 residues. The CDR3 loop reads CASSLTGGNYGYTF. The CDR3 coding sequence is TGTGCCAGCAGCCTAACAGGGGGTAACTATGGCTACACCTTC.

The J gene is TRBJ2-3, the V gene TRBV6-5; weak D call: TRBD2 (5 bases). The CDR3 length is 14 residues. CDR1 is MNHEY, CDR2 SVGAGI, per germline. V was trimmed by 7 bases and J by 0 bases, leaving 11 bases between them. The CDR3 region is CASIKGGSTDTQYF. CDR3 bases: TGTGCCAGCATAAAAGGCGGGAGCACAGATACGCAGTATTTT.

The rearrangement links TRBV3-1 (or the pseudogene TRBV3-2) to TRBJ1-2, with D possibly TRBD1 on 5 matching bases. The CDR3 has 15 residues. CDR1 is LGHDT, CDR2 YNNKEL, per germline (reference sequence). The V end was cut by 4 bases, the J end by 7 bases, with 19 bases between. The CDR3 region is CASSLLTSGIGGYTF. The CDR3 DNA reads as TGTGCCAGCAGCCTCCTGACATCAGGGATAGGTGGCTACACCTTC.

The rearrangement joins TRBV5-1 to TRBJ2-1; TRBD1 agrees at 8 bases. This CDR3 is built from 15 residues. V lost 3 bases to trimming and J lost 1 base; unmatched junction nucleotides: 3. The germline gives CDR1 SGHRS, CDR2 YFSETQ. CDR3 DNA: TGCGCCAGCAGCTACGGACAGGGTTCCTACAATGAGCAGTTCTTC. Translation gives CASSYGQGSYNEQFF.

The chain links TRBV5-1 to TRBJ2-5; D is uncertain. The ends were cut back, 0 bases at V and 1 base at J, with 7 bases in the middle. The CDR3 has 14 residues. Germline lookup yields CDR1 SGHRS and CDR2 YFSETQ. Here the CDR3 reads CASSLAYIQETQYF. The DNA of the CDR3 is TGCGCCAGCAGCTTGGCCTATATCCAAGAGACCCAGTACTTC.

This sequence joins TRBV9 and TRBJ2-3; 10 positions agree with TRBD2. CDR3 length: 15 amino acids. Unmatched junction bases numbered 2, after V lost 0 bases and J lost 4 bases. Germline CDR1 reads SGDLS; CDR2 reads YYNGEE. Written as DNA, the CDR3 is TGTGCCAGCAGCGTAGGAAGCGGGAGGGCAGATACGCAGTATTTT. Encoded protein: CASSVGSGRADTQYF.

This clone is a singleton in its sample. J is TRBJ2-7 and V is TRBV18, with TRBD1 matching over 8 bases. This CDR3 region has 16 residues. Per the germline V gene, CDR1 is KGHSH and CDR2 is LQKENI. V was pared by 6 bases and J by 6 bases, with 16 bases of the junction left unmatched. CDR3 in amino acids: CASSRIRPDRVAEQYF. In nucleotides, the CDR3 is TGTGCCAGCTCGAGAATAAGGCCGGACAGGGTGGCCGAGCAGTACTTC.

The chain couples TRBV20-1 to TRBJ1-1; D gene unclear. The V end was cut by 3 bases, the J end by 1 base, with 21 bases between. The CDR3 consists of 17 residues. Germline V CDR1 and CDR2: DFQATT, SNEGSKA (reference sequence). The CDR3 bases are TGCAGTGCTAGTGGTAGCGGCAGGCGCACCCAGAACACTGAAGCTTTCTTT. Translating gives CSASGSGRRTQNTEAFF.

This chain uses TRBV14 with TRBJ2-5; the match to TRBD2 covers 8 bases. Germline V gene sequence: CDR1 SGHDN, CDR2 FVKESK. J lost 5 bases, V lost 2 bases, and 7 bases had no gene match. CDR3 length equals 15 residues. CDR3 in amino acids: CASSQWPGGQETQYF. CDR3 DNA sequence: TGTGCCAGCAGCCAATGGCCGGGGGGGCAGGAGACCCAGTACTTC.

The chain couples TRBV3-1 (or the pseudogene TRBV3-2) to TRBJ2-1, with TRBD2 identical over 7 bases. The CDR3 is 14 amino acids. V lost 1 base and J lost 5; bases outside the gene matches: 2. Per germline, CDR1 LGHDT and CDR2 YNNKEL (reference sequence). The CDR3 sequence is CASSQVLAHNEQFF. The DNA of the CDR3 is TGTGCCAGCAGCCAAGTACTAGCGCACAATGAGCAGTTCTTC.

V and J are TRBV19 and TRBJ1-5, with D tentatively TRBD1 (6 bases). Germline-derived CDR1 and CDR2 are LNHDA and SQIVND (reference sequence). Trimming took off 2 bases at V and 4 bases at J, with 15 bases between the two ends. The CDR3 is 16 residues long. The CDR3 sequence is CASSIFSRGQNQPQHF. CDR3 nucleotides: TGTGCCAGTAGTATATTTTCCCGGGGACAAAATCAGCCCCAGCATTTT.

The chain employs TRBV29-1 and TRBJ2-5, with 9 positions matching TRBD1. The CDR3 sequence is 12 residues long. V lost 6 bases and J lost 5; bases outside the gene matches: 4. Germline assignment: CDR1 SQVTM and CDR2 ANQGSEA. DNA of the CDR3: TGCAGCGTCAGGACAGGGGCGGAGACCCAGTACTTC. Translated: CSVRTGAETQYF.

A note on this clone: Other DNA sequences of this sample code for an identical CDR3. The chain carries TRBV7-9 and TRBJ1-2, with no clear D. Looked up from germline, CDR1 is SEHNR and CDR2 is FQNEAQ (reference sequence). The CDR3 runs 11 residues. V shed 1 base and J shed 8 bases, with 5 bases lying between them. In DNA form, the CDR3 reads TGTGCCAGCAGCTTAGAGGAGGGCTACACCTTC. This sequence encodes CASSLEEGYTF.

The V call is TRBV5-5, the J call TRBJ1-2; 10 bases agree with TRBD1. The CDR3 sequence is 17 residues long. Per germline, CDR1 SGHKS and CDR2 YYEKEE (reference sequence). Germline trimming cut 4 bases from V and 6 bases from J; bases unmatched to any gene: 15. This CDR3 is CASSPQGTGAPMDGYTF. In DNA form, the CDR3 reads TGTGCCAGCAGCCCACAAGGGACAGGGGCGCCAATGGATGGCTACACCTTC.

The chain combines TRBV7-2 with TRBJ2-7; the D is unclear. Per germline, CDR1 SGHTA and CDR2 FQGNSA. This CDR3 has 14 residues. V was cut by 5 bases and J by 4 bases, with 15 bases left in between. CDR3 sequence (DNA): TGTGCCAGCAGCCTCCTCCCGTACGGGTACGAGCAGTACTTC. This codes for CASSLLPYGYEQYF.

The chain uses TRBV4-1 and TRBJ1-1; D is ambiguous. The CDR3 runs 18 residues. Germline lookup yields CDR1 MGHRA and CDR2 YSYEKL. V was pared by 2 bases and J by 1 base, with 20 bases between. The CDR3 spells CASSQPSLSGSSNTEAFF. Here the CDR3 DNA reads TGCGCCAGCAGCCAACCCTCCCTGTCCGGTTCTTCGAACACTGAAGCTTTCTTT.

V usage is TRBV6-2 or TRBV6-3 and J usage is TRBJ2-1; TRBD2 agrees at 14 bases. This CDR3 has 15 amino acids. Germline values: CDR1 MNHEY, CDR2 SVGEGT. V lost 5 bases and J lost 10; bases outside the gene matches: 7. Here the CDR3 reads CASSQGLAGVEEQFF. The CDR3 DNA reads as TGTGCCAGCAGTCAGGGACTAGCGGGAGTAGAGGAGCAGTTCTTC.

The CDR3 reads CASSLTEVIYGYTF. CDR3 nucleotide sequence: TGTGCCAGCAGTTTGACTGAAGTAATCTATGGCTACACCTTC. The J gene is TRBJ1-2, the V gene TRBV28, with D hard to call. V dropped 3 bases and J dropped 4 bases, with 12 bases sitting between them. Per germline, CDR1 MDHEN and CDR2 SYDVKM. The CDR3 contains 14 residues.

The chain has TRBV18 and TRBJ2-7, with 7 bases aligning to TRBD1. Germline CDR1 KGHSH, CDR2 LQKENI. This CDR3 is 15 amino acids long. After removal of 3 bases from V and 2 bases from J, the junction contained 7 bases not matched to a gene. In DNA form, the CDR3 reads TGTGCCAGCTCACCTACACAGGGGACCGCCTACGAGCAGTACTTC. Translation: CASSPTQGTAYEQYF.

As for this clone: The same CDR3 also results from other DNA sequences found in this sample. The chain employs TRBV19 and TRBJ2-7, with TRBD2 matching over 8 bases. CDR1 and CDR2 from the germline V gene are LNHDA and SQIVND (reference sequence). The CDR3 length is 15 residues. The ends lost 3 bases at V and 0 bases at J; junction bases unmatched: 4. The CDR3 sequence: CASSIGSGSSYEQYF. CDR3 nucleotides: TGTGCCAGTAGTATTGGAAGCGGGAGCTCCTACGAGCAGTACTTC.

V and J are TRBV7-9 and TRBJ1-2; 9 bases map to TRBD1. The CDR3 has 18 residues. The germline V gene encodes CDR1 SEHNR and CDR2 FQNEAQ (reference sequence). Trimming took 6 bases from V and 6 from J; bases not matched to a gene: 20. In DNA form, the CDR3 reads TGTGCCAGCAGAGCGTCCGGGACAGGGAGGAGGGAAGGACATGGCTACACCTTC. Its protein is CASRASGTGRREGHGYTF.

V usage is TRBV2 and J usage is TRBJ2-1, with D possibly matching TRBD1 (5 bases). With 5 bases removed from V and 7 bases from J, the gap between germline ends came to 12 bases. CDR1 is SNHLY and CDR2 is FYNNEI in the germline V gene. The CDR3 has 13 amino acids. CDR3 DNA sequence: TGTGCCAGCAGTCAGAACTACAGGAATGAGCAGTTCTTC. It specifies CASSQNYRNEQFF.

The CDR3 loop is CASSYRGDRVYGYTF. As DNA, the CDR3 is TGTGCCAGCAGTTACAGGGGGGACAGGGTTTATGGCTACACCTTC. The chain couples TRBV6-5 to TRBJ1-2; 9 bases line up with TRBD1. With V trimmed by 2 bases and J by 5 bases, 6 bases remained unmatched. CDR1 is MNHEY and CDR2 is SVGAGI in the germline V gene. The CDR3 has 15 amino acids.

The chain combines TRBV15 with TRBJ2-4; no reliable D call. Germline V CDR1 and CDR2: LNHNV, YYDKDF (reference sequence). Trimming left V 0 bases short and J 8 bases short, with 11 bases between. The CDR3 contains 14 residues. The CDR3 DNA is TGTGCCACCAGCAGAGAGGCCCCGCAGGACATTCAGTACTTC. Translating gives CATSREAPQDIQYF.

A few counts support this clone. The genes are TRBV13 and TRBJ2-1; TRBD2 matches at 9 bases. Germline-derived CDR1 and CDR2 are PRHDT and FYEKMQ (reference sequence). Losses at the gene ends were 6 bases for V and 7 bases for J; bases not matched to a gene: 4. This CDR3 has 13 residues. Here the CDR3 reads CASRAGGVNEQFF. CDR3 coding DNA: TGTGCCAGCAGAGCGGGAGGAGTTAATGAGCAGTTCTTC. Supplemented by reference TRBV13 and TRBJ2-1, the full variable domain reads AAGVIQSPRHLIKEKRETATLKCYPIPRHDTVYWYQQGPGQDPQFLISFYEKMQSDKGSIPDRFSAQQFSDYHSELNMSSLELGDSALYFCASRAGGVNEQFFGPGTRLTVL.

The chain uses TRBV18 and TRBJ1-5; no reliable D call. Germline V CDR1 and CDR2: KGHSH, LQKENI. The CDR3 covers 12 residues. The V gene lost 0 bases and the J gene lost 12 bases, with 9 bases spanning the gap. CDR3 DNA: TGTGCCAGCTCACCACCGGAGGGTCTCCAGCATTTT. Its protein is CASSPPEGLQHF.